Below are 26 T cell receptor beta chains sequenced from a single sample in a study of shared clonotypes between healthy human individuals. Naive CD8 cells comprised CD45RO-negative, CCR7-positively selected cells, excluding terminally differentiated effector memory CD45RA+ cells. Clones were read by immunoSEQ multiplex PCR, and TCRdb kept only the in-frame ones, dropping some. Of more than 2 million clones listed, approximately 92% are singletons. The sample was naive CD8+ T cells from PBMCs. The source of these receptors is a man younger than 30 in good health. Some clones in this sample may be carry-over from other donors' samples.

This clone was seen a handful of times. This chain uses TRBV29-1 with TRBJ1-1; D may be TRBD1 (5 bases). V lost 5 bases to trimming and J lost 0 bases, with 16 bases between them. The CDR3 length is 15 residues. Germline-derived CDR1 and CDR2 are SQVTM and ANQGSEA. CDR3: CSVRFLGVMNTEAFF. Written as DNA, the CDR3 is TGCAGCGTTAGATTTTTGGGGGTTATGAACACTGAAGCTTTCTTT.

V and J are TRBV7-9 and TRBJ1-5; tentative D call: TRBD1 (5 bases). CDR1 is SEHNR, CDR2 FQNEAQ, per germline (reference sequence). The V gene lost 4 bases and the J gene lost 4 bases, with 11 bases spanning the gap. This CDR3 comprises 14 residues. CDR3 bases: TGTGCCAGCAGCTCCATTAACAGGAATCAGCCCCAGCATTTT. Protein: CASSSINRNQPQHF.

The rearrangement uses TRBV19 and TRBJ2-7, with no clear D. The V gene lost 5 bases and the J gene lost 3 bases, with 11 bases spanning the gap. CDR3 size: 13 residues. Germline CDR1 reads LNHDA; CDR2 reads SQIVND (reference sequence). In nucleotides, the CDR3 is TGTGCCAGTAGTCTCCGGACCGACTACGAGCAGTACTTC. As protein: CASSLRTDYEQYF.

This sequence joins TRBV29-1 and TRBJ2-7; D gene uncertain. CDR1 and CDR2 from the germline V gene are SQVTM and ANQGSEA. Trimming cost V 4 bases and J 0 bases, with 16 bases left between them. CDR3 length equals 15 residues. CDR3 residues: CSVGLAHDSSYEQYF. The CDR3 DNA follows: TGCAGCGTTGGCCTCGCGCACGATAGCTCCTACGAGCAGTACTTC.

The chain joins TRBV19 to TRBJ2-5; 8 positions agree with TRBD1. The CDR3 is made up of 15 amino acids. The ends lost 5 bases at V and 2 bases at J; junction bases unmatched: 7. Looked up from germline, CDR1 is LNHDA and CDR2 is SQIVND (reference sequence). CDR3 amino acids: CASSPRTGKQETQYF. The DNA for the CDR3 is TGTGCCAGTAGTCCCCGGACAGGGAAACAAGAGACCCAGTACTTC.

The rearrangement uses TRBV9 and TRBJ2-2, with 8 bases fitting TRBD2. With 4 bases clipped from V and 5 bases from J, the junction kept 10 bases outside the gene matches. The CDR3 runs 16 residues. Germline-derived CDR1 and CDR2 are SGDLS and YYNGEE. The CDR3 region has the DNA TGTGCCAGCAGCCAGAGCGGGAGAGGGTGGACCGGGGAGCTGTTTTTT. This translates into CASSQSGRGWTGELFF.

The genes are TRBV6-5 and TRBJ1-2, with D possibly matching TRBD1 (5 bases). The CDR3 loop spans 13 amino acids. Germline values: CDR1 MNHEY, CDR2 SVGAGI. Trimming took 2 bases from V and 8 from J, leaving 12 bases between them. The CDR3 spells CASSYGNWGGYTF. CDR3 sequence (DNA): TGTGCCAGCAGTTACGGCAATTGGGGCGGCTACACCTTC.

The rearrangement uses TRBV9 and TRBJ1-4, with TRBD1 matching over 9 bases. V lost 3 bases, J lost 3 bases, and 15 bases stayed unmatched. In germline, CDR1 is SGDLS, CDR2 YYNGEE. This CDR3 region has 19 residues. DNA for the CDR3: TGTGCCAGCAGCGGACGCCGGGACAGGGACGCGGGGGCTAATGAAAAACTGTTTTTT. Its translation: CASSGRRDRDAGANEKLFF.

V and J are TRBV12-5 and TRBJ1-1, with D possibly TRBD1 on 5 matching bases. The CDR3 extends over 14 amino acids. V was trimmed by 7 bases and J by 5 bases, leaving 17 bases between them. Germline V CDR1 and CDR2: LGHNT, FRNRAP. The CDR3 sequence is CASAPSFKGTEAFF. The CDR3 coding sequence is TGTGCTAGTGCTCCGTCGTTTAAGGGGACTGAAGCTTTCTTT. Drawing the rest from reference TRBV12-5 and TRBJ1-1, the complete variable domain is DARVTQTPRHKVTEMGQEVTMRCQPILGHNTVFWYRQTMMQGLELLAYFRNRAPLDDSGMPKDRFSAEMPDATLATLKIQPSEPRDSAVYFCASAPSFKGTEAFFGQGTRLTVV.

The rearrangement links TRBV7-9 to TRBJ2-7; 7 bases line up with TRBD2. Germline CDR1 reads SEHNR; CDR2 reads FQNEAQ (reference sequence). This CDR3 has 15 amino acids. Trimming took 7 bases from V and 0 from J; bases not matched to a gene: 9. Written as DNA, the CDR3 is TGTGCCAGCACCCACTGGGGGGAGGGCTCCTACGAGCAGTACTTC. It translates to CASTHWGEGSYEQYF. The variable domain in full, completed from reference TRBV7-9 and TRBJ2-7, reads DTGVSQNPRHKITKRGQNVTFRCDPISEHNRLYWYRQTLGQGPEFLTYFQNEAQLEKSRLLSDRFSAERPKGSFSTLEIQRTEQGDSAMYLCASTHWGEGSYEQYFGPGTRLTVT.

A single count supports this clone. This specimen includes other DNA sequences encoding the same CDR3. The chain joins TRBV9 to TRBJ1-1; 8 nucleotides line up with TRBD1. V gave up 0 bases and J gave up 4 bases; unmatched junction bases: 2. The CDR3 extends over 14 amino acids. In germline, CDR1 is SGDLS, CDR2 YYNGEE. DNA for the CDR3: TGTGCCAGCAGCGTAGGACAGGGGAGCACTGAAGCTTTCTTT. Residues: CASSVGQGSTEAFF. The entire variable domain, with the rest obtained from reference TRBV9 and TRBJ1-1, is as follows: DSGVTQTPKHLITATGQRVTLRCSPRSGDLSVYWYQQSLDQGLQFLIQYYNGEERAKGNILERFSAQQFPDLHSELNLSSLELGDSALYFCASSVGQGSTEAFFGQGTRLTVV.

The chain carries TRBV6-5 and TRBJ2-7; the match to TRBD1 covers 10 bases. Germline assignment: CDR1 MNHEY and CDR2 SVGAGI. V lost 8 bases to trimming and J lost 6 bases; unmatched junction nucleotides: 10. CDR3 length: 14 amino acids. CDR3 nucleotide sequence: TGTGCCAGCGGACACCGGGACAGGGGAGGCGAGCAGTACTTC. Its translation: CASGHRDRGGEQYF.

The genes are TRBV28 and TRBJ1-3; TRBD1 agrees at 9 bases. V shed 1 base, J shed 0 bases, and the junction held 13 bases outside the gene matches. Germline assignment: CDR1 MDHEN and CDR2 SYDVKM. The CDR3 contains 20 residues. CDR3 residues: CASSLSLGTGRPSSGNTIYF. CDR3 sequence (DNA): TGTGCCAGCAGTTTATCCCTTGGGACAGGGCGCCCAAGCTCTGGAAACACCATATATTTT.

The CDR3 nucleotides read TGTGCCAGCAGCGACCCCGGGACTAGCGGGGGTCATGAGCAGTTCTTC. It specifies CASSDPGTSGGHEQFF. The rearrangement joins TRBV7-9 to TRBJ2-1, with TRBD2 matching 14 bases. The CDR3 is made up of 16 amino acids. V dropped 5 bases and J dropped 8; count of bases not matched to a gene: 8. CDR1 SEHNR and CDR2 FQNEAQ come from the germline V gene (reference sequence).

The rearrangement links TRBV4-1 to TRBJ2-2, with 9 nucleotides matching TRBD2. Germline CDR1 and CDR2: MGHRA and YSYEKL. This CDR3 has 13 residues. J was trimmed by 6 bases and V by 7 bases; bases with no gene match: 3. CDR3 residues: CASTSGGPGELFF. CDR3 nucleotide sequence: TGCGCCAGCACAAGCGGGGGGCCCGGGGAGCTGTTTTTT.

The chain couples TRBV15 to TRBJ2-3, with no clear D. This CDR3 has 17 residues. The V end lost 1 base, the J end lost 6 bases, and 20 bases lay between the germline ends. Germline CDR1 is LNHNV and CDR2 is YYDKDF (reference sequence). CDR3 region: CATSRVTASFYSDTQYF. CDR3 DNA sequence: TGTGCCACCAGCAGAGTAACTGCGTCCTTTTACTCCGATACGCAGTATTTT.

As DNA, the CDR3 is TGTGCCAGTAAGGGACAGGGGGCCTACGAGCAGTACTTC. Its protein product is CASKGQGAYEQYF. This chain links TRBV19 with TRBJ2-7, with 11 nucleotides matching TRBD1. CDR3 length: 13 amino acids. With 7 bases clipped from V and 2 bases from J, the junction kept 1 base outside the gene matches. Germline lookup yields CDR1 LNHDA and CDR2 SQIVND (reference sequence).

The V call is TRBV25-1, the J call TRBJ2-1; the D call may be TRBD1 or TRBD2 (5 bases each). This CDR3 is 15 amino acids long. Trimming left V 5 bases short and J 5 bases short, with 16 bases between. Germline V gene data show CDR1 as MGHDK and CDR2 as SYGVNS. The CDR3 nucleotides read TGTGCCAGCAGTTTCAGCCTGGGACCGAACAATGAGCAGTTCTTC. It specifies CASSFSLGPNNEQFF.

This chain joins TRBV5-1 and TRBJ2-3; 7 bases agree with TRBD1. This CDR3 is built from 18 residues. The V segment lost 0 bases and the J segment 0 bases; nucleotides outside the gene matches: 10. CDR1 is SGHRS and CDR2 is YFSETQ in the germline V gene. The DNA of the CDR3 is TGCGCCAGCAGCTTGGGGTTTGGTAAGGGACAGAGCACAGATACGCAGTATTTT. This sequence encodes CASSLGFGKGQSTDTQYF. The full variable domain, rest sourced from reference TRBV5-1 and TRBJ2-3, is KAGVTQTPRYLIKTRGQQVTLSCSPISGHRSVSWYQQTPGQGLQFLFEYFSETQRNKGNFPGRFSGRQFSNSRSEMNVSTLELGDSALYLCASSLGFGKGQSTDTQYFGPGTRLTVL.

CDR3 bases: TGTGCCAGCAGTCCCATTTCCGGAGTCCTCTCCTACAATGAGCAGTTCTTC. The encoded protein is CASSPISGVLSYNEQFF. The chain joins TRBV27 to TRBJ2-1; D not certain. The CDR3 has 17 residues. The ends were cut back, 5 bases at V and 0 bases at J, with 17 bases in the middle. Germline V gene data show CDR1 as MNHEY and CDR2 as SMNVEV (reference sequence).

The V gene is TRBV27, the J gene TRBJ2-1; tentatively, D is TRBD2 (7 bases). Trimming took 1 base from V and 2 from J, leaving 12 bases between them. Germline V gene lookup returns CDR1 MNHEY and CDR2 SMNVEV (reference sequence). There are 16 residues in the CDR3. CDR3 sequence reads: CASSLLGGATYNEQFF. The CDR3 DNA reads TGTGCCAGCAGTTTATTGGGGGGGGCCACCTACAATGAGCAGTTCTTC.

The V gene is TRBV7-6, the J gene TRBJ2-2, with TRBD2 matching 9 bases. Trimming cost V 2 bases and J 5 bases; bases outside gene matches: 9. This CDR3 is 17 amino acids long. Germline CDR1 reads SGHVS; CDR2 reads FNYEAQ. The CDR3: CASSLPAAGGETGELFF. The CDR3 DNA sequence: TGTGCCAGCAGCTTACCCGCGGCGGGAGGGGAGACCGGGGAGCTGTTTTTT.

The rearrangement joins TRBV28 to TRBJ2-1; 11 nucleotides agree with TRBD2. Germline V lookup: CDR1 MDHEN, CDR2 SYDVKM. V shed 0 bases, J shed 9 bases, and the junction held 4 bases outside the gene matches. The CDR3 consists of 15 residues. CDR3 DNA: TGTGCCAGCAGTTTATGGACTAGCGGGGCGGGTGAGCAGTTCTTC. Its translation is CASSLWTSGAGEQFF. Variable domain in full (rest from reference TRBV28 and TRBJ2-1): DVKVTQSSRYLVKRTGEKVFLECVQDMDHENMFWYRQDPGLGLRLIYFSYDVKMKEKGDIPEGYSVSREKKERFSLILESASTNQTSMYLCASSLWTSGAGEQFFGPGTRLTVL.

The V and J genes are TRBV29-1 and TRBJ2-1; 7 nucleotides agree with TRBD1. V shed 2 bases and J 3 bases; nucleotides not matched to a gene: 4. The CDR3 length is 14 residues. CDR1 SQVTM and CDR2 ANQGSEA come from the germline V gene. The CDR3 DNA sequence: TGCAGCGTTGAACTGGGACAGATCTACAATGAGCAGTTCTTC. This sequence encodes CSVELGQIYNEQFF.

The genes are TRBV27 and TRBJ2-3; D is perhaps TRBD2 (5 bases). This CDR3 comprises 15 residues. Germline CDR1 MNHEY, CDR2 SMNVEV (reference sequence). V shed 3 bases and J shed 0 bases, with 10 bases lying between them. CDR3: CASSFAGGSTDTQYF. CDR3 sequence (DNA): TGTGCCAGCAGTTTTGCGGGCGGTAGCACAGATACGCAGTATTTT.

The V and J genes are TRBV4-3 and TRBJ2-3; D call uncertain. The CDR3 sequence is 14 residues long. CDR1 is LGHNA and CDR2 is YSLEER in the germline V gene. V dropped 0 bases and J dropped 5 bases, with 9 bases sitting between them. CDR3 coding DNA: TGCGCCAGCAGCCAAGATCGTGGCGGAGATACGCAGTATTTT. Protein product: CASSQDRGGDTQYF.